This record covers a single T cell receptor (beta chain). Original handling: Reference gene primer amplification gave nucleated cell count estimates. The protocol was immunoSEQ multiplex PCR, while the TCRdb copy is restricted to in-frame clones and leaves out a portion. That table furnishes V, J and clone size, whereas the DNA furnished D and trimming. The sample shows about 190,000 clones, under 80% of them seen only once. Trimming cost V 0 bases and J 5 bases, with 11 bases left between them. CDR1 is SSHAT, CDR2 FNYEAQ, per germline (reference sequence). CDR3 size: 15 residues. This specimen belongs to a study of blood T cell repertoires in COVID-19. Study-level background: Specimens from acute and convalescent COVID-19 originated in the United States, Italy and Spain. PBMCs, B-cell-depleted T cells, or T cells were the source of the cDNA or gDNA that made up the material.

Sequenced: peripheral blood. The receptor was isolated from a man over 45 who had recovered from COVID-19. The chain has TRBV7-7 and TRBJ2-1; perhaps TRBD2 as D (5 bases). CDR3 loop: CASSLARSGNNEQFF. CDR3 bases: TGTGCCAGCAGCTTAGCGCGAAGCGGTAACAATGAGCAGTTCTTC.